The 2 T cell receptor beta chains reported below all come from one sample, sequenced in a study of cytomegalovirus exposure and HLA in healthy donors. 60 Vbeta and 13 Jbeta primers were used in PCR. Produced via immunoSEQ multiplex PCR; TCRdb's table is partial and in-frame only. Altogether about 120,000 clones are present, roughly 63% being singletons, with the ten largest covering approximately 1.5%. Sequencing was performed on PBMCs. The receptor set was obtained from a man aged 25-40 years in good health and CMV-seropositive.

V gene TRBV9 combines with J gene TRBJ2-1, with D hard to call. Between the trimmed V and J ends, which lost 0 bases and 0 bases, there was a span of 13 bases. Germline CDR1 SGDLS, CDR2 YYNGEE. This CDR3 has 17 amino acids. CDR3 in amino acids: CASSVVGRPASYNEQFF. The CDR3, as DNA: TGTGCCAGCAGCGTAGTTGGGCGCCCAGCCTCCTACAATGAGCAGTTCTTC.

The rearrangement links TRBV28 to TRBJ2-7; 8 nucleotides match TRBD1. V lost 3 bases to trimming and J lost 3 bases; unmatched junction nucleotides: 1. CDR3 length: 13 amino acids. The germline V gene has CDR1 MDHEN and CDR2 SYDVKM. CDR3 in amino acids: CASSLTGDYEQYF. The DNA of the CDR3 is TGTGCCAGCAGTTTGACAGGGGACTACGAGCAGTACTTC.